This TCR beta chain was documented in a study of T cells in women clearing cervical HPV infection. CDR3 length: 16 amino acids. The germline V gene has CDR1 KGHSH and CDR2 LQKENI. Points on this clone: The read ends 3 residues before the CDR3 terminus; that terminus is restored from the germline J gene.

TCRdb keeps only in-frame clones here, not all; method: immunoSEQ multiplex PCR. The sample table sets out 20,000 to 25,000 clones. The J gene is TRBJ1-4, the V gene TRBV18, with TRBD1 as a possible D gene (5 bases). This receptor was identified in a woman aged 18-69 years with a cervical HPV16 infection that either progressed to CIN3+ or cleared (not recorded which). Sequencing was carried out using blood buffy coat. CDR3 in amino acids: CASSPGWSSGANVLFF. The covered CDR3 bases are TGTGCCAGCTCACCCGGGTGGAGCTCTGGGGCCAACGTA.